This T cell receptor beta chain was captured in a study of cytomegalovirus exposure and HLA in healthy donors. On the study more broadly: From donors who were HLA-typed, an early data release held 80 million to 85 million unique TCRs. General study points: Accurate prediction of HLA-A and HLA-B alleles (for most subjects) was reportedly achieved from TCR beta sequences. A later analysis linked a missense DCLRE1C variant to TCR beta V- and J-gene trimming.

Primers for the PCR totalled 60 Vbeta and 13 Jbeta. Clones were sequenced by immunoSEQ multiplex PCR, and TCRdb holds only the in-frame ones, with some missing. The data hold 15,000 to 20,000 clones, with approximately 70% observed a single time. To note about this clone: Its antigen is not identified.

CDR3 length: 11 residues. Per the germline V gene, CDR1 is SNHLY and CDR2 is FYNNEI. Trimming removed 3 bases at V and 11 bases at J, with 10 bases between. This rearrangement joins TRBV2 to TRBJ1-2; TRBD1 might be the D (6 bases). The sequenced sample was PBMCs. The sequence was obtained from a man aged 18 to 29 in good health and CMV-seronegative. CDR3 DNA: TGTGCCAGCAGTGACTTCGACAGGTACACCTTC. Encoded protein: CASSDFDRYTF. Drawing the rest from reference TRBV2 and TRBJ1-2, the complete variable domain is EPEVTQTPSHQVTQMGQEVILRCVPISNHLYFYWYRQILGQKVEFLVSFYNNEISEKSEIFDDQFSVERPDGSNFTLKIRSTKLEDSAMYFCASSDFDRYTFGSGTRLTVV.